These 20 T cell receptor beta chains came from one sample sequenced in a study of T-cell reconstitution after alpha-beta-depleted transplantation in children. For TCRbeta, the library was prepared with unique molecular identifiers. MiXCR, run by TCRdb on the PCR reads, gives a single entry per CDR3 protein. This table holds fewer than 350,000 distinct CDR3 sequences, around 10% found once. The sequencing used PBMCs, collected before TCRalphabeta/CD19-depleted stem cell transplant. The receptors shown here come from a boy younger than two with acute myeloid leukemia, due to receive a stem cell transplant.

This clonotype was recorded at least ten times. The chain couples TRBV9 to TRBJ2-3; D is possibly TRBD1 or TRBD2 (6 bases each). Deletions cut 1 base from V and 0 bases from J, with 12 bases between. Germline CDR1 reads SGDLS; CDR2 reads YYNGEE. The CDR3 runs to 16 residues. The CDR3 protein is CASSVRGASSTDTQYF. The CDR3 DNA reads as TGTGCCAGCAGCGTAAGGGGGGCCTCTAGCACAGATACGCAGTATTTT.

The table lists this clonotype with a count of one. CDR3 DNA sequence: TGTGCCAGCAGCTTATTAGGCAGGGCGGGTGAAAAACTGTTTTTT. This gives the protein CASSLLGRAGEKLFF. The chain recombines TRBV7-6 with TRBJ1-4, with D maybe TRBD1 (5 bases). Trimming left V 2 bases short and J 7 bases short, with 14 bases between. The CDR3 has 15 residues. The germline V gene encodes CDR1 SGHVS and CDR2 FNYEAQ.

The chain recombines TRBV12-3 or TRBV12-4 with TRBJ2-7; TRBD1 is a possible D gene (5 bases). With 6 bases removed from V and 4 bases from J, the gap between germline ends came to 16 bases. The length of the CDR3 is 14 residues. DNA of the CDR3: TGTGCCAGCAGGTACCAGGGTTTTTCTTACGAGCAGTACTTC. This translates into CASRYQGFSYEQYF.

In this sample, this clonotype turned up many times. The V call is TRBV12-3 or TRBV12-4, the J call TRBJ1-5; TRBD1 matches 7 bases. The CDR3 has 14 residues. V was clipped by 7 bases and J by 0 bases; unmatched bases: 3. The CDR3 region has the DNA TGTGCCAGCAACTCAGGGGGTAGCAATCAGCCCCAGCATTTT. Amino acids: CASNSGGSNQPQHF.

In this sample, this clonotype turned up many times. The CDR3, as DNA: TGCAGCGTACCACGGACTAGCGGGGGGGCAGATACGCAGTATTTT. Its translation: CSVPRTSGGADTQYF. The V gene is TRBV29-1, the J gene TRBJ2-3; 15 bases are a match to TRBD2. This CDR3 comprises 15 residues. Losses at the gene ends were 6 bases for V and 4 bases for J; bases not matched to a gene: 5. Germline V CDR1 and CDR2: SQVTM, ANQGSEA.

The chain recombines TRBV19 with TRBJ2-1, with 9 nucleotides matching TRBD2. The CDR3 is 15 residues long. Germline V gene data show CDR1 as LNHDA and CDR2 as SQIVND (reference sequence). J was trimmed by 7 bases and V by 3 bases; bases with no gene match: 7. The CDR3 nucleotides read TGTGCCAGTAGTATTCGGGCTAGCGGGACTAATGAGCAGTTCTTC. It encodes CASSIRASGTNEQFF.

This clonotype was seen many times. At one end, the junction sequence differs from germline, possibly due to a read error. The chain uses TRBV2 and TRBJ2-5; no definite D call. Germline CDR1 SNHLY, CDR2 FYNNEI. This CDR3 spans 10 amino acids. CDR3 bases: TGTGCCAGCAGTGAAGTCGTCAGTGAATTC. Encoded protein: CASSEVVSEF.

The rearrangement links TRBV20-1 to TRBJ2-7; D tentatively fits TRBD1 or TRBD2 (6 bases each). V was trimmed by 6 bases and J by 2 bases, leaving 14 bases between them. The CDR3 extends over 13 amino acids. Germline lookup yields CDR1 DFQATT and CDR2 SNEGSKA (reference sequence). The CDR3 sequence: CSATGRIPYEQYF. The CDR3 DNA reads as TGCAGTGCCACAGGGAGGATACCCTACGAGCAGTACTTC.

This clonotype has a count of ten or more. This chain links TRBV29-1 with TRBJ1-2; D gene uncertain. With 3 bases removed from V and 4 bases from J, the gap between germline ends came to 6 bases. CDR3 length equals 11 residues. CDR1 and CDR2 (germline): SQVTM, ANQGSEA. DNA of the CDR3: TGCAGCGTTGAGTCAGCCTATGGCTACACCTTC. Translation gives CSVESAYGYTF.

As concerns this clonotype: A much larger clone is a single base away; this may be a read error. This chain links TRBV3-1 with TRBJ2-4, with TRBD2 matching over 15 bases. The CDR3 extends over 18 amino acids. CDR1 LGHDT and CDR2 YNNKEL come from the germline V gene (reference sequence). The CDR3, as DNA: TGTGCCACCAGCCAAGGGACTAGCGGGAGGAGTTCCAAAAACATTCAGTACTTC. As protein: CATSQGTSGRSSKNIQYF.

In this sample, this clonotype turned up many times. The gene calls are TRBV10-3 and TRBJ2-1, with D perhaps matching TRBD2 (6 bases). V was pared by 2 bases and J by 4 bases, with 12 bases between. The CDR3 is 15 amino acids. The germline V gene encodes CDR1 ENHRY and CDR2 SYGVKD. The CDR3 DNA is TGTGCCATCAGTGAGGGGGGACTTACTTACAATGAGCAGTTCTTC. Its protein product is CAISEGGLTYNEQFF.

This clonotype has at least ten counts. The V gene is TRBV14, the J gene TRBJ2-4; D is unresolved. The CDR3 runs to 15 residues. Germline CDR1 SGHDN, CDR2 FVKESK. With 4 bases removed from V and 15 bases from J, the gap between germline ends came to 25 bases. For the CDR3, the DNA is TGTGCCAGCAGCCTGGACGGGCCTGGGGTCGTAAAGCTGTACTTC. Translating it yields CASSLDGPGVVKLYF.

The CDR3 DNA reads as TGTGCCAGCAGCTTAGAGGCCTTGTTAGCCAAAAACATTCAGTACTTC. This codes for CASSLEALLAKNIQYF. The chain couples TRBV7-2 to TRBJ2-4; D remains unclear. The CDR3 has 16 amino acids. Germline CDR1 SGHTA, CDR2 FQGNSA. The V end was cut by 1 base, the J end by 0 bases, with 10 bases between.

The chain links TRBV14 to TRBJ2-7; 11 positions agree with TRBD2. With V trimmed by 4 bases and J by 2 bases, 4 bases remained unmatched. The V gene's germline CDR1 is SGHDN and CDR2 FVKESK. The CDR3 has 15 amino acids. CDR3 residues: CASSRLAGGTYEQYF. DNA for the CDR3: TGTGCCAGCAGCCGCCTAGCGGGGGGTACCTACGAGCAGTACTTC.

This clonotype was observed many times. The chain links TRBV20-1 to TRBJ2-4, with 7 bases aligning to TRBD2. After removal of 5 bases from V and 0 bases from J, the junction contained 7 bases not matched to a gene. Germline-derived CDR1 and CDR2 are DFQATT and SNEGSKA (reference sequence). The CDR3 extends over 15 amino acids. The DNA for the CDR3 is TGCAGTGCTTGGGGGGGGAGGCTAGCCAAAAACATTCAGTACTTC. Translated: CSAWGGRLAKNIQYF.

This sequence joins TRBV20-1 and TRBJ2-1; 13 positions match TRBD2. CDR3 length: 18 residues. CDR1 and CDR2 from the germline V gene are DFQATT and SNEGSKA (reference sequence). The CDR3 reads CCARDGLAGASSYNEQFF. The DNA of the CDR3 is TGCTGCGCTAGAGACGGACTAGCGGGGGCCTCCTCCTACAATGAGCAGTTCTTC.

This clonotype was seen many times. The rearrangement uses TRBV5-1 and TRBJ1-6, with D possibly being TRBD1 (6 bases). The CDR3 is made up of 17 amino acids. The germline V gene encodes CDR1 SGHRS and CDR2 YFSETQ. The V end was cut by 0 bases, the J end by 1 base, with 11 bases between. The CDR3 region has the DNA TGCGCCAGCAGCTTGGATCCAGGGGTGTCCTATAATTCACCCCTCCACTTT. Protein sequence: CASSLDPGVSYNSPLHF.

This clonotype was counted many times. This chain connects TRBV29-1 to TRBJ1-1; 10 bases are shared with TRBD1. The junction had 4 bases not matched to a gene; V was cut back by 4 bases and J by 5 bases. This CDR3 comprises 13 residues. CDR1 is SQVTM and CDR2 is ANQGSEA in the germline V gene. Here the CDR3 reads CSVAGQGGTEAFF. CDR3 coding DNA: TGCAGCGTTGCCGGACAGGGGGGGACTGAAGCTTTCTTT.

The chain combines TRBV2 with TRBJ2-1; D perhaps matches TRBD2 (6 bases). Germline CDR1 and CDR2: SNHLY and FYNNEI. The CDR3 covers 13 residues. V lost 11 bases and J 5 bases, leaving 16 bases between the germline ends. CDR3 residues: CAQTGDDNNEQFF. The DNA for the CDR3 is TGTGCCCAAACGGGGGACGATAACAATGAGCAGTTCTTC. Combining the CDR3 with reference TRBV2 and TRBJ2-1 gives the whole variable domain EPEVTQTPSHQVTQMGQEVILRCVPISNHLYFYWYRQILGQKVEFLVSFYNNEISEKSEIFDDQFSVERPDGSNFTLKIRSTKLEDSAMYFCAQTGDDNNEQFFGPGTRLTVL.

This clonotype was counted at least ten times. The chain has TRBV28 and TRBJ2-2; 12 positions agree with TRBD1. Germline values: CDR1 MDHEN, CDR2 SYDVKM. Trimming cost V 2 bases and J 7 bases; bases outside gene matches: 5. The CDR3 consists of 16 residues. The CDR3 protein is CASSLGDRGRSGELFF. CDR3 DNA: TGTGCCAGCAGTTTAGGGGACAGGGGGCGAAGCGGGGAGCTGTTTTTT.